This T cell receptor (beta chain) was identified during a study of blood T cell repertoires in COVID-19. V was shortened by 0 bases and J by 3 bases, with 11 bases between the two germline ends. This CDR3 comprises 15 residues. The germline V gene encodes CDR1 SGDLS and CDR2 YYNGEE. Using immunoSEQ multiplex PCR, the repertoire was profiled, and TCRdb retains in-frame clones only, with some absent. The profile shows about 150,000 clones, 80% to 90% of them singletons. Seattle patient enrollment occurred during active infection, with longitudinal follow-up thereafter. The source is a woman aged 55-69 years with COVID-19, enrolled during active disease. The J gene is TRBJ2-3, the V gene TRBV9; perhaps TRBD2 as D (6 bases). Specimen: peripheral blood. CDR3 sequence: CASSVGGEVTDTQYF. For the CDR3, the DNA is TGTGCCAGCAGCGTAGGGGGGGAAGTGACAGATACGCAGTATTTT.